The rows below give T cell receptor beta chains drawn from one sample of a study of early T cells in non-severe SARS-CoV-2 infection. TCRdb re-called the 5' RACE reads with MiXCR, one entry per CDR3 protein. This sample has more than 45,000 distinct CDR3 sequences, with 5.6% found just once. The sample was whole blood. These receptors were obtained from an adult who was a healthcare worker with PCR-confirmed SARS-CoV-2 infection or an uninfected control (not recorded which). Each CDR3 is given with its conserved first and last residue. A D gene is named only where the DNA matches it firmly. Clone size appears in some rows only: once, few, many, or a class for an expanded clone.

V	size	J	D	DNA	CDR3
TRBV2	few	TRBJ2-7	TRBD2	TGTGCCAGCGGGGCCTACACGGGAGGCGGGAGTGTGCAGTACTTC	CASGAYTGGGSVQYF
TRBV7-9	many	TRBJ2-7	-	TGTGCCAGCAGCCCCATGTCCGGGGGGCGGTACGAGCAGTACTTC	CASSPMSGGRYEQYF
TRBV7-3	many	TRBJ2-1	TRBD2	TGTGCCAGCAGCTTACGACTAGCGGGGGTTCTCAATGAGCAGTTCTTC	CASSLRLAGVLNEQFF
TRBV7-8	-	TRBJ1-2	-	TGTGCCAGCAGCTTAGGGTCCAACCCTAACTATGGCTACACCTTC	CASSLGSNPNYGYTF
TRBV6-6	many	TRBJ1-5	-	TGTGCCAGCAGTTATGAGGTTAGCAATCAGCCCCAGCATTTT	CASSYEVSNQPQHF
TRBV4-1	many	TRBJ2-7	-	TGCGCCAGCAGCCAGGGGGGGGCCCAGGGAAGCTCCTACGAGCAGTACTTC	CASSQGGAQGSSYEQYF
TRBV5-1	many	TRBJ2-1	-	TGCGCCAGCAGCTTGGTGAAACACCAGACAAGGAATGAGCAGTTCTTC	CASSLVKHQTRNEQFF
TRBV3-1	few	TRBJ2-3	-	TGTGCCAGCAGCCGAGCGACTACCTACACAGATACGCAGTATTTT	CASSRATTYTDTQYF
TRBV5-1	few	TRBJ2-7	-	TGCGCCAGCAGCCTGACAGGAAGTCCCTACGAGCAGTACTTC	CASSLTGSPYEQYF
TRBV7-2	few	TRBJ1-5	-	TGTGCCAGCAGCTTAGTACTAGATAGAGTAAGTGGCGATCAGCCCCAGCATTTT	CASSLVLDRVSGDQPQHF
TRBV4-1	many	TRBJ2-2	-	TGCGCCAGCAGCCTAGACACAGCGGGCAGCGCGAACACCGGGGAGCTGTTTTTT	CASSLDTAGSANTGELFF
TRBV9	many	TRBJ2-7	TRBD1	TGTGCCAGCAGCGGGACAGGCGTAGAAACCTACGAGCAGTACTTC	CASSGTGVETYEQYF
TRBV2	-	TRBJ2-1	TRBD1	TGTGCCAGCAGTGAACTCCCGCCGGGACAGGGGGCTAATGAGCAGTTCTTC	CASSELPPGQGANEQFF
TRBV7-9	many	TRBJ2-7	TRBD2	TGTGCCAGCAGCCCTGGACTAGCCGAGCAGTACTTC	CASSPGLAEQYF
TRBV6-2/TRBV6-3	few	TRBJ2-1	-	TGTGCCAGCAGGTCTCTAGCGTCCCCTAGGGATGAGCAGTTCTTC	CASRSLASPRDEQFF
TRBV27	many	TRBJ2-7	-	TGTGCCAGCAGTCTAGCAGGGGAGCAGTACTTC	CASSLAGEQYF
TRBV19	-	TRBJ2-7	-	TGTGCCAGTAGTATCGGCGGGGCCGGCTACGAGCAGTACTTC	CASSIGGAGYEQYF
TRBV20-1	few	TRBJ2-2	TRBD2	TGCAGTGCTAGAGCGGCTAGCGGGGGTACCGGGGAGCTGTTTTTT	CSARAASGGTGELFF
TRBV12-3/TRBV12-4	few	TRBJ1-6	-	TGTGCCAGCAGTCCGACTGGAAATAATTCACCCCTCCACTTT	CASSPTGNNSPLHF
TRBV4-1	many	TRBJ1-1	-	TGCGCCAGCAGCCAAGTTGGGGGACGGTTGAACACTGAAGCTTTCTTT	CASSQVGGRLNTEAFF
TRBV7-2	many	TRBJ1-6	-	TGTGCCAGCAGCCCACCTGAGGGCGCGTCTTCACCCCTCCACTTT	CASSPPEGASSPLHF
TRBV10-3	many	TRBJ1-1	-	TGTGCCATCAGTGAGTCAGGGGCGGGGGCCGCGAGTGCTTTCTTT	CAISESGAGAASAFF
TRBV5-1	few	TRBJ2-3	TRBD1	TGCGCCAGCAGCTTGTATGGTGCAGGGGGCACCGATACGCAGTATTTT	CASSLYGAGGTDTQYF
TRBV12-3/TRBV12-4	few	TRBJ1-1	TRBD1	TGTGCCAGCAGTTTAGTGAACAGGGGGCTCGGCACTGAAGCTTTCTTT	CASSLVNRGLGTEAFF
TRBV5-1	many	TRBJ2-7	-	TGCGCCAGCAGCTTGGAACAGAGAGGGGGTGAACCGCAGTACTTC	CASSLEQRGGEPQYF
TRBV29-1	few	TRBJ1-2	TRBD1	TGCAGCGTTGAAGCTCCAGGGGGCAGCTACACCTTC	CSVEAPGGSYTF
TRBV9	many	TRBJ2-3	-	TGTGCCAGCAGCGCCAGTTCAGTTACAGATACGCAGTATTTT	CASSASSVTDTQYF
TRBV10-3	many	TRBJ2-1	TRBD1	TGTGCCATCAGTCCACAGGGGGCGATCGGCAATGAGCAGTTCTTC	CAISPQGAIGNEQFF
TRBV20-1	many	TRBJ1-5	-	TGCAGTGCTAGAGGCCCAGGACGGACCTTTAATCAGCCCCAGCATTTT	CSARGPGRTFNQPQHF
TRBV6-5	medium-sized	TRBJ2-7	-	TGTGCCAGCAGTTACGCACACACCTACGAGCAGTACTTC	CASSYAHTYEQYF
TRBV20-1	few	TRBJ1-6	-	TGCAGTGCCAGACTGGGAAATTCACCCCTCCACTTT	CSARLGNSPLHF
TRBV11-2	-	TRBJ2-1	TRBD1	TGTGCCAGCAGCTTAGATTTCGCACAGGGGGGTCGAGAGCAGTTCTTC	CASSLDFAQGGREQFF
TRBV2	many	TRBJ2-3	-	TGTGCCAGCATGCGTTCTAGCACAGATACGCAGTATTTT	CASMRSSTDTQYF
TRBV25-1	few	TRBJ2-7	-	TGTGCCAGCAGTGAATTACGGACCCCCTACGAGCAGTACTTC	CASSELRTPYEQYF
TRBV7-6	many	TRBJ2-1	TRBD2	TGTGCCAGCAGCTTAGAACCCAGGATACTAGCGGGAGGCAGGCAGTTCTTC	CASSLEPRILAGGRQFF
TRBV6-4	many	TRBJ2-1	-	TGTGCCAGCAGTGACAAGGGGTCTAGCCCCCCGCGCTACAATGAGCAGTTCTTC	CASSDKGSSPPRYNEQFF
TRBV30	many	TRBJ1-2	-	TGTGCCTCCGTGGCGAACTATGGCTACACCTTC	CASVANYGYTF
TRBV9	few	TRBJ2-5	-	TGTGCCAGCAGCGTAGGACCAGGGGGGACCGAAGAGACCCAGTACTTC	CASSVGPGGTEETQYF
TRBV2	many	TRBJ1-2	-	TGTGCCAGCAGCGTATTACCCAGGGAGTGTGGCTACACCTTC	CASSVLPRECGYTF
TRBV11-1	many	TRBJ1-1	TRBD1	TGTGCCAGCAGAAGACAGGGATCTGAAGCTTTCTTT	CASRRQGSEAFF
TRBV12-5	-	TRBJ1-1	-	TGTGCTAGTGCCTGGGAGAACACTGAAGCTTTCTTT	CASAWENTEAFF
TRBV7-2	many	TRBJ2-7	-	TGTGCCAGCAGCTCGAACAGGGTCGCCTACGAGCAGTACTTC	CASSSNRVAYEQYF
TRBV28	many	TRBJ2-5	-	TGTGCCAGCAACTTACCCCGGAGGGGCCAAGAGACCCAGTACTTC	CASNLPRRGQETQYF
TRBV3-1	-	TRBJ1-2	-	TGTGCCAGCAGCCAAGGCGATAGCCGGGGCTACACCTTC	CASSQGDSRGYTF
TRBV5-8	few	TRBJ2-3	-	TGTGCCAGCAGCACAAATCCGGGGAACTCGCAGTATTTT	CASSTNPGNSQYF
TRBV6-6	few	TRBJ2-7	-	TGTGCCAGCACCATAAAGCAGGACGCCGAGCAGTACTTC	CASTIKQDAEQYF
TRBV29-1	-	TRBJ2-7	-	TGCAGCGTTGCTAGCGCCTCCTACGAGCAGTACTTC	CSVASASYEQYF
TRBV2	-	TRBJ2-5	TRBD1	TGTGCCAGCTCCAGGGGGACGGGAGAGACCCAGTACTTC	CASSRGTGETQYF
TRBV7-9	many	TRBJ2-3	-	TGTGCCAGCAGCTTGGTTACCGGCACAGATACGCAGTATTTT	CASSLVTGTDTQYF
TRBV29-1	many	TRBJ2-7	TRBD2	TGCAGCGTTGAAACCGGGACTAAAAGGCGCGAGCAGTACTTC	CSVETGTKRREQYF